The 17 T cell receptor beta chains below were found in one sample sequenced in a study of T-cell reconstitution after alpha-beta-depleted transplantation in children. The TCRbeta library was prepared with unique molecular identifiers. MiXCR was run by TCRdb on the PCR reads, yielding one entry per CDR3 protein. The data hold 600,000 to 700,000 distinct CDR3 sequences, with about 15% observed a single time. Sample: PBMCs from the stem cell graft donor, taken from the stem cell graft. These receptors all come from a human donor who donated a stem cell graft to a child with acute myeloid leukemia.

This clonotype was detected a few times. The chain combines TRBV20-1 with TRBJ1-2; 10 nucleotides match TRBD1. From germline, CDR1 is DFQATT and CDR2 SNEGSKA (reference sequence). The CDR3 has 14 amino acids. V trimming: 6 bases; J trimming: 3 bases; junction bases outside the gene matches: 7. CDR3 region: CSAPRDRGYYGYTF. The CDR3 nucleotides are TGCAGTGCCCCTAGGGACAGGGGCTACTATGGCTACACCTTC.

This chain connects TRBV7-9 to TRBJ2-1; D ambiguous. Trimming took off 0 bases at V and 9 bases at J, with 12 bases between the two ends. Germline V gives CDR1 SEHNR, CDR2 FQNEAQ (reference sequence). The CDR3 loop spans 14 amino acids. CDR3 sequence: CASSLAKGSGEQFF. The CDR3 DNA sequence: TGTGCCAGCAGCTTAGCGAAAGGTTCGGGTGAGCAGTTCTTC.

The V and J genes are TRBV5-1 and TRBJ2-3; D uncertain. The CDR3 loop spans 14 amino acids. Germline V lookup: CDR1 SGHRS, CDR2 YFSETQ. Trimming shortened V by 2 bases and J by 4 bases, and 11 bases separated the two germline ends. The CDR3 protein is CASSLTPWADTQYF. In DNA, the CDR3 is TGCGCCAGCAGCTTAACCCCCTGGGCAGATACGCAGTATTTT.

CDR3 residues: CSARDPWDSLKQYF. The CDR3 bases are TGCAGTGCTAGAGATCCTTGGGACAGCCTTAAGCAGTACTTC. The J gene is TRBJ2-7, the V gene TRBV20-1, with TRBD1 matching 7 bases. This CDR3 contains 14 residues. V lost 0 bases, J lost 8 bases, and 10 bases stayed unmatched. Germline values: CDR1 DFQATT, CDR2 SNEGSKA (reference sequence).

This clonotype was detected ten times or more. The V and J genes are TRBV20-1 and TRBJ1-1; no clear D. This CDR3 has 14 residues. Germline CDR1 DFQATT, CDR2 SNEGSKA (reference sequence). With 4 bases removed from V and 0 bases from J, the gap between germline ends came to 12 bases. The CDR3 sequence: CSATLGSLNTEAFF. CDR3 DNA sequence: TGCAGTGCTACCCTGGGAAGTCTGAACACTGAAGCTTTCTTT.

The chain joins TRBV6-2 or TRBV6-3 to TRBJ2-2, with 7 bases identical to TRBD1. The CDR3 spans 14 residues. V shed 6 bases and J 6 bases; nucleotides not matched to a gene: 7. Germline V CDR1 and CDR2: MNHEY, SVGEGT. The CDR3 sequence: CASSLMQGAGELFF. The CDR3 DNA reads TGTGCCAGCAGCCTTATGCAGGGGGCCGGGGAGCTGTTTTTT.

The chain uses TRBV7-2 and TRBJ2-7; 8 bases match TRBD1. V was pared by 5 bases and J by 3 bases, with 9 bases of the junction left unmatched. The germline V gene has CDR1 SGHTA and CDR2 FQGNSA. The CDR3 covers 15 residues. As DNA, the CDR3 is TGTGCCAGCAGCGCTTCGACAGGGGCACTCTACGAGCAGTACTTC. Amino acids: CASSASTGALYEQYF.

As to this clonotype: A much larger clone differs from this one at a single base, so this may be a read error. Without the conserved terminal phenylalanine or tryptophan, this CDR3 likely stems from a read error. The chain joins TRBV5-6 to TRBJ1-2; TRBD1 might be the D (5 bases). Germline V lookup: CDR1 SGHDT, CDR2 YYEEEE. Trimming took off 4 bases at V and 8 bases at J, with 21 bases between the two ends. The length of the CDR3 is 15 residues. The CDR3 nucleotides read TGTGCCAGCAGCCCAGGGCTTTCAAGCAAGTTCGGCTACACCTCC. It encodes CASSPGLSSKFGYTS.

In this sample, this clonotype turned up many times. CDR3 bases: TGCAGTGCTAGAGGGCAGGACTTCACAGATACGCAGTATTTT. Encoded protein: CSARGQDFTDTQYF. This chain links TRBV20-1 with TRBJ2-3, with a weak D call TRBD2 (5 bases). The CDR3 runs 14 residues. V lost 1 base and J lost 2, with 10 bases in between. CDR1 is DFQATT and CDR2 is SNEGSKA in the germline V gene (reference sequence).

Only a few counts were recorded for this clonotype. The genes are TRBV24-1 and TRBJ2-2; TRBD2 matches 9 bases. From germline, CDR1 is KGHDR and CDR2 SFDVKD. CDR3 size: 17 residues. With 3 bases clipped from V and 2 bases from J, the junction kept 6 bases outside the gene matches. The CDR3 spells CATSDRAGGFNTGELFF. The CDR3 DNA follows: TGTGCCACCAGTGATAGAGCGGGGGGCTTCAACACCGGGGAGCTGTTTTTT.

The rearrangement links TRBV5-1 to TRBJ2-1; D uncertain. V was pared by 0 bases and J by 8 bases, with 12 bases between. Germline values: CDR1 SGHRS, CDR2 YFSETQ. The CDR3 spans 14 residues. The CDR3 nucleotides read TGCGCCAGCAGCTTGGGACTTCCCGAGGATGAGCAGTTCTTC. Translation gives CASSLGLPEDEQFF.

This clonotype was observed at least ten times. This chain connects TRBV28 to TRBJ2-7; D is possibly TRBD1 (5 bases). The CDR3 spans 13 residues. CDR1 and CDR2 (germline): MDHEN, SYDVKM. Trimming cost V 4 bases and J 7 bases, with 14 bases left between them. CDR3 protein: CASSSIRGGEQYV. CDR3 DNA: TGTGCCAGCAGTTCTATAAGGGGTGGTGAGCAGTACGTC.

The chain uses TRBV7-9 and TRBJ1-5, with TRBD1 matching 7 bases. V shed 1 base and J 4 bases; nucleotides not matched to a gene: 4. Germline V CDR1 and CDR2: SEHNR, FQNEAQ (reference sequence). The CDR3 has 15 amino acids. The CDR3 sequence is CASSLGQGPNQPQHF. The CDR3 DNA reads TGTGCCAGCAGCTTAGGACAGGGACCTAATCAGCCCCAGCATTTT.

This clonotype was counted ten times or more. This rearrangement joins TRBV10-3 to TRBJ2-1, with D tentatively TRBD1 or TRBD2 (5 bases each). V lost 2 bases, J lost 12 bases, and 11 bases lay in between. CDR3 length equals 12 residues. CDR1 is ENHRY, CDR2 SYGVKD, per germline. The CDR3 coding sequence is TGTGCCATCAGTGAGGAGGGGTTGGGGCAGTTCTTC. Its protein is CAISEEGLGQFF.

The table lists this clonotype with a few counts. This rearrangement joins TRBV7-2 to TRBJ2-1; D might be TRBD1 (5 bases). Trimming left V 2 bases short and J 8 bases short, with 10 bases between. This CDR3 has 13 amino acids. Germline CDR1 SGHTA, CDR2 FQGNSA. In DNA form, the CDR3 reads TGTGCCAGCAGCTTAACGGTCAGGGATGAGCAGTTCTTC. Translation: CASSLTVRDEQFF.

This clonotype was detected ten times or more. The V gene is TRBV4-1, the J gene TRBJ2-7; 8 bases are a match to TRBD1. Germline V gene sequence: CDR1 MGHRA, CDR2 YSYEKL. There are 13 residues in the CDR3. After removal of 3 bases from V and 2 bases from J, the junction contained 0 bases not matched to a gene. DNA of the CDR3: TGCGCCAGCAGCCAGGGACAGGCCTACGAGCAGTACGTC. Translating it yields CASSQGQAYEQYV.

Many counts were recorded for this clonotype. The chain links TRBV20-1 to TRBJ2-1, with a tentative D call TRBD2 (6 bases). With 0 bases removed from V and 8 bases from J, the gap between germline ends came to 20 bases. Germline CDR1 and CDR2: DFQATT and SNEGSKA (reference sequence). CDR3 size: 16 residues. The CDR3 sequence: CSARDGGGPLAYEQFF. CDR3 DNA: TGCAGTGCTAGAGATGGCGGAGGGCCCCTTGCATATGAGCAGTTCTTC.